The T cell receptor beta chain under discussion was sequenced for a study of blood T cell repertoires in COVID-19. In the study overall: The United States, Italy and Spain provided the acute and convalescent COVID-19 samples.

As handled by the study authors: Quantification of nucleated cells was approximated via reference gene primer amplification. TCRdb's copy holds only in-frame clones and misses some; the assay was immunoSEQ multiplex PCR. V, J and clone size derive from that table, while D and trimming were established from the DNA sequence. This sample yields over 50,000 clones, of which about 85% are seen a single time; approximately 10% belongs to the top ten. The CDR3 is 15 residues long. CDR1 is MNHEY and CDR2 is SVGAGI in the germline V gene. V lost 5 bases and J 3 bases, leaving 16 bases between the germline ends.

The chain is built from TRBV6-5 and TRBJ1-1; D may be TRBD1 (6 bases). The TCR comes from a human donor in a cohort sampled during active COVID-19. Sample: peripheral blood. CDR3 sequence: CASSTPPGAYTEAFF. The CDR3 bases are TGTGCCAGCAGTACCCCCCCAGGGGCCTACACTGAAGCTTTCTTT.